The sequence of this T cell receptor (beta chain) was determined in a study of alternative splicing in chronic myeloid leukemia remission (dated by TCRdb to 2020 to 2021). At the level of the whole study: Remission specimens from the trials were collected at major or complete molecular response, at 12 or 24 months of TKI therapy. RNA sequencing was used to profile peripheral blood obtained from chronic-phase CML patients at diagnosis and at remission, and the resulting profiles were compared with those of healthy donors. The RESIST (imatinib), ENESTxtnd (nilotinib) and PINNACLE (nilotinib plus pegylated interferon) trials supplied nine diagnostic specimens along with matched remission specimens. The median age was approximately 54 years at diagnosis, 56 to 70 at remission and 37 for the healthy controls. Total leukocytes from peripheral blood collected in EDTA were used as the trial diagnostic specimens. The French Persistem study supplied nine CML samples, of which seven were diagnostic and two were matched remission samples. Female/male counts of 11/5 were recorded for diagnosis samples, 8/3 for remission samples and 2/4 for controls. Total RNA was extracted with Trizol from peripheral blood mononuclear cells of diagnosis, remission and control samples.

The germline V gene gives CDR1 as SGHRS and CDR2 as YFSETQ. The CDR3 contains 17 residues, cysteine and phenylalanine counted. DNA is not on record. The full study reports these points: At remission, blood cell composition was found to be reconfigured to resemble that of lymphoid cell-enriched normal controls. Blood cell composition varied strongly between timepoints, moving from enrichment of myeloid progenitors at diagnosis to enrichment of mature lymphoid cells at remission.

The time point label for this specimen denotes: major or complete molecular response after front-line TKI therapy. Over 15 CML patients were included in the patient cohort, and matched post-remission samples were retrieved for a subset of these patients. On this clonotype: Its antigen is not yet known.

The method was bulk RNA-seq. The TruSeq Stranded RNA sample prep kit was used to generate libraries of poly-A-enriched mRNA from an input of 0.85 to 1 ug total RNA. Paired-end sequencing was performed on a HiSeq 2500, with each sample sequenced in triplicate. RNA-seq read length was 125 nucleotides per mate. For the original study's pipeline: After trimming, reads were aligned to hg38 using STAR v2.7, and quality control was handled by FASTQC, RSeQC and multiqc. Salmon 0.14.1 was used to quantify gene expression levels as transcripts per million (TPM). The results of principal component analysis suggested that neither trial, library batch, sequencing batch, treatment regimen nor sex drove the transcriptomic profiles. TCRdb reprocessed the reads and lists each CDR3 protein sequence as a single entry, with no DNA. The authors' filters were not applied to this entry. The sample table shows approximately 350 distinct CDR3 sequences, and around 89% are seen once. The ten largest make up approximately 20% of the sample.

This specimen consisted of PBMCs or total blood leukocytes (not recorded which), obtained during remission. This sequence uses TRBV5-1 and TRBJ2-2; TCRdb gives TRBD2 as the D gene, but with no DNA this cannot be confirmed. The receptor's source is an adult with chronic myeloid leukemia. The CDR3 corresponds to CASSFEGFSGGTGELFF. With the rest looked up from the reference TRBV5-1 and TRBJ2-2 genes rather than sequenced, the full variable domain is KAGVTQTPRYLIKTRGQQVTLSCSPISGHRSVSWYQQTPGQGLQFLFEYFSETQRNKGNFPGRFSGRQFSNSRSEMNVSTLELGDSALYLCASSFEGFSGGTGELFFGEGSRLTVL.